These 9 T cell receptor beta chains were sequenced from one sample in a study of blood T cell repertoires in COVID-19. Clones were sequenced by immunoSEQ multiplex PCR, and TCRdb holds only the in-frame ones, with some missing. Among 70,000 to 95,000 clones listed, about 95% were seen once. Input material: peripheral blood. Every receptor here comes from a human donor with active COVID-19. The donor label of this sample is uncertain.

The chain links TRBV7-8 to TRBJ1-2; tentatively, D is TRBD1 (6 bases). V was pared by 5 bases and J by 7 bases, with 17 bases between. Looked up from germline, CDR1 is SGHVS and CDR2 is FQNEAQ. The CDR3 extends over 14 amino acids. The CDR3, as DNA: TGTGCCAGCAGCAAGAGGGCAGGGGTGGGTGGCTACACCTTC. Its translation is CASSKRAGVGGYTF. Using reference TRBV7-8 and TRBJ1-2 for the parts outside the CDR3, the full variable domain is GAGVSQSPRYKVAKRGQDVALRCDPISGHVSLFWYQQALGQGPEFLTYFQNEAQLDKSGLPSDRFFAERPEGSVSTLKIQRTQQEDSAVYLCASSKRAGVGGYTFGSGTRLTVV.

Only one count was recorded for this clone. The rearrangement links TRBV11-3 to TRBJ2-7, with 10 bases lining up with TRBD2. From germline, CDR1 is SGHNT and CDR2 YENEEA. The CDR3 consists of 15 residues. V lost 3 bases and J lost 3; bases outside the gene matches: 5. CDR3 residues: CASSFLAGGNYEQYF. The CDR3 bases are TGTGCCAGCAGCTTCTTAGCGGGGGGAAACTACGAGCAGTACTTC.

The CDR3 is CASTEGRTDTQYF. The CDR3 coding sequence is TGTGCCAGTACTGAGGGCCGCACAGATACGCAGTATTTT. This chain uses TRBV2 with TRBJ2-3, with TRBD2 as a possible D gene (5 bases). Germline CDR1 SNHLY, CDR2 FYNNEI. The CDR3 consists of 13 residues. Between the trimmed V and J ends, which lost 9 bases and 1 base, there was a span of 11 bases.

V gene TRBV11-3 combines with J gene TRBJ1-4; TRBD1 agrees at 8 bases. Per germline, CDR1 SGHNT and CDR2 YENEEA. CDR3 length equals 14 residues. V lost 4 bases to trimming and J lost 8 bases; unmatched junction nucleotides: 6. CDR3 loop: CASSSDREGEKLFF. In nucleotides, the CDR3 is TGTGCCAGCAGCTCGGACAGGGAGGGGGAAAAACTGTTTTTT.

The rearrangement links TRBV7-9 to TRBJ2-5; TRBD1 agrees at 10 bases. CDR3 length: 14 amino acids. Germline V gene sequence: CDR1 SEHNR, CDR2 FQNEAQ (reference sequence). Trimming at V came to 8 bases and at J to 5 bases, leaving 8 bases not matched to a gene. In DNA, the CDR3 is TGTGCCAGCGAGGGACAGGGGCGATCGGAGACCCAGTACTTC. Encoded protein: CASEGQGRSETQYF.

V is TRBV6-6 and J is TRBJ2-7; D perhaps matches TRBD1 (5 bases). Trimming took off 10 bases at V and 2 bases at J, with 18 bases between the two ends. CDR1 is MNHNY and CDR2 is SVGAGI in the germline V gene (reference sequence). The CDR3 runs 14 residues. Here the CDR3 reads CATKARGSTYEQYF. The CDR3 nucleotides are TGTGCCACCAAGGCAAGGGGCAGCACCTACGAGCAGTACTTC.

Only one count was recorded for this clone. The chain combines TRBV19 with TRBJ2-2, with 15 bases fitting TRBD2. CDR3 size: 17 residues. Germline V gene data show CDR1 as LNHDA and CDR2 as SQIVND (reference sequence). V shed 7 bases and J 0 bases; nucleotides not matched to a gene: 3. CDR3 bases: TGTGCCAGTACGGGACTAGCGGGGGGCTCGAACACCGGGGAGCTGTTTTTT. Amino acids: CASTGLAGGSNTGELFF.

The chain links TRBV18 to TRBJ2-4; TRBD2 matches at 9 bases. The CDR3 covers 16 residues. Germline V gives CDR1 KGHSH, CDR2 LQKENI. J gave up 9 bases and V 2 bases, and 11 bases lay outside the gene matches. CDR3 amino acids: CASSPSISGSGVIQYF. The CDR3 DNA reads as TGTGCCAGCTCACCATCTATTAGCGGGAGTGGGGTCATTCAGTACTTC. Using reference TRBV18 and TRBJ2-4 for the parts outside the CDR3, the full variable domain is NAGVMQNPRHLVRRRGQEARLRCSPMKGHSHVYWYRQLPEEGLKFMVYLQKENIIDESGMPKERFSAEFPKEGPSILRIQQVVRGDSAAYFCASSPSISGSGVIQYFGAGTRLSVL.

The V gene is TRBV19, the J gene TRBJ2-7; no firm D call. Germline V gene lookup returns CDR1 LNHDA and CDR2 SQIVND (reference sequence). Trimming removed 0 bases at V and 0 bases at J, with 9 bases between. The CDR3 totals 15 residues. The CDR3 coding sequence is TGTGCCAGTAGTATAGAAGTCGGTCTCTCCTACGAGCAGTACTTC. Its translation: CASSIEVGLSYEQYF.